Listed below are T cell receptor beta chains from one sample, sequenced in a study of T cell changes during pregnancy in multiple sclerosis. Assay used: immunoSEQ multiplex PCR; TCRdb lists only in-frame clones, some missing. The data show around 130,000 clones, less than 97% seen once. Specimen: peripheral blood, collected after pregnancy. The receptors stem from a female donor with multiple sclerosis, enrolled in a pregnancy study. CDR3s leave out the opening cysteine and the closing phenylalanine or tryptophan.

v_gene	j_gene	CDR3aa
TRBV7-2	TRBJ1-5	ASSLGGGNQPQH
TRBV27	TRBJ2-2	ASSRDRGITGELF
TRBV30	TRBJ1-1	AGRGTGAVEAF
TRBV19	TRBJ2-7	ASSAATVYEQY
TRBV5-1	TRBJ1-2	ASSLARDRGTRPSGYT
TRBV27	TRBJ2-3	ASSLARSTDTQY
TRBV9	TRBJ2-2	ASSVEMTGLNTGELF
TRBV7-8	TRBJ2-1	ASSLGATSYNEQF
TRBV28	TRBJ2-3	ASSGNRGRDTQY
TRBV5-4	TRBJ2-7	ASSLAPSAYEQY
TRBV4-3	TRBJ2-7	ASSQDLASSYEQY
TRBV5-4	TRBJ2-7	ASSPGTGEYEQY
TRBV20-1	TRBJ2-7	SSRVREQY
TRBV19	TRBJ1-5	ASSIDASNSNQPQH
TRBV7-9	TRBJ1-1	ASSRDSLKAF
TRBV28	TRBJ1-2	ASSLHGGSSNYGYT
TRBV5-5	TRBJ2-2	ASSPLPGVVTGELF
TRBV15	TRBJ1-2	ATSRDKGQPIYGYT
TRBV29-1	TRBJ1-1	SVEGRGAEAF
TRBV27	TRBJ1-5	ASSLQPPLDRDHQPQH
TRBV7-6	TRBJ2-7	ASSRKVIAGDLNEQY
TRBV7-2	TRBJ2-2	ASRDWRQGNPGELF
TRBV7-9	TRBJ2-3	ASSPSSGSRRGDTDTQN
TRBV21-1	TRBJ2-7	ASSGRRDRGYQAPYEQY
TRBV4-3	TRBJ1-4	ASSQTMGAQTGGLF
TRBV5-1	TRBJ2-7	ASSRTGTGSYEQY
TRBV27	TRBJ2-5	ASKTSGFLETQY
TRBV19	TRBJ2-1	ASSIDLRTASF
TRBV28	TRBJ1-5	ASKIQGNQPQH
TRBV11-2	TRBJ2-5	ASSLVLDYRETQY
TRBV15	TRBJ2-5	ATSTSGRGETQY
TRBV27	TRBJ1-5	ASSIPGQPQH
TRBV15	TRBJ2-2	ATSRDRTNTGELF
TRBV29-1	TRBJ2-1	SARLAGGPNEQF
TRBV14	TRBJ2-5	ASSQGTSFQETQY
TRBV6-5	TRBJ1-2	ASSYSQGGGYT
TRBV28	TRBJ2-7	ASSLVQGNAYEQY
TRBV10-2	TRBJ1-2	ASSDYGKAVGYT